Detailed here is one T cell receptor beta chain. Its antigen is not identified. Amplification used 60 Vbeta primers and 13 Jbeta primers. TCRdb's table, derived via immunoSEQ multiplex PCR, lists solely in-frame clones and lacks some. The sample has over 150,000 clones; 80% are singletons. This sample is part of a study of cytomegalovirus exposure and HLA in healthy donors. Whole-study findings and limits: In the analysis, some V segments, TRBV6-2 and TRBV6-3 included, were excluded as indistinguishable. A few chains tied to CMV proved CMV antigen-specific in vitro. A prior analysis recorded that most TCR beta V segments were productive about 87% or about 30% of the time.

Trimming cost V 0 bases and J 8 bases; bases outside gene matches: 3. The V gene's germline CDR1 is SGDLS and CDR2 YYNGEE. The CDR3 loop spans 14 amino acids. The V call is TRBV9, the J call TRBJ1-4, with 8 nucleotides matching TRBD1. The TCR was taken from a man younger than 40 in good health and CMV-seronegative. The sequenced sample was PBMCs. The CDR3 sequence: CASSVARGQEKLFF. CDR3 coding DNA: TGTGCCAGCAGCGTAGCCAGGGGGCAAGAAAAACTGTTTTTT.